This entry concerns a single TCR beta chain. Its antigen specificity is not known. No much larger clonotype is one base removed from it; base qualities were not supplied. This specimen belongs to a study of human T cells and chemical hapten exposure (dated by TCRdb to the early 2020s). Describing the broader study: For sensitization, 2% DPC in acetone was applied to a 2 cm by 2 cm area of upper inner arm skin. Throughout the approximately 24-week study period, patients were also given weekly therapeutic DPC doses on the scalp. Patch testing was done on the upper back using Finn chambers containing 0.01% DPC, and results were scored after 6 days according to International Contact Dermatitis Research Group standards. The patient cohort, mostly female, included alopecia areata with under or over 50% scalp involvement, alopecia totalis and alopecia universalis. Libraries were combined into a pool for sequencing, and differences in TCR yield between samples came mainly from small differences in library volumes within the pool. In alopecia patients, the study followed how the peripheral blood TCR repertoire changed in vivo over primary and secondary sensitization to diphenylcyclopropenone (DPC), a hapten. Blood samples were taken from patients before sensitization (week 0) and at 2, 6 and about 24 weeks after DPC sensitization. Twenty-nine alopecia patients provided blood for TCR sequencing at one to four time points (pre-sensitization, 2, 6 and 24 weeks).

General study outcomes and caveats: No change with DPC sensitization was found in the number of TCRs above 1 in 1000 frequency, and no evidence of global repertoire structure alterations was found. A positive correlation was found between the number of PT1 expanded TCRs and patch test score, with significance reached at thresholds 8, 16 and 32 but not 4. All patients had alopecia, a presumed autoimmune disease, so their immune response might differ from that of healthy individuals. Compared with pre-sensitization or healthy control sets, expanded TCRs formed significantly more large CDR3 similarity clusters, which is consistent with antigen-driven responses. Repeated subsampling changed both the strength of the expansion versus patch-test correlation and the threshold at which the correlation became significant.

The CDR3 contains 15 residues, cysteine and phenylalanine counted. Only the CDR3 DNA is retained, 45 bases long and in frame from the first base. V is pared back by 0 bases and J by 5 bases, with 13 bases lying between the germline termini. CDR1 and CDR2 are drawn from the germline V gene: SGHRS, YFSETQ. The receptor library was made with RACE. The data were produced on a NextSeq 500. Library preparation attached unique molecular identifiers to individual cDNA molecules for quantitative, reproducible TCR counting. Each blood RNA sample was used to sequence both TCR alpha and TCR beta chains. Per the authors' processing: A median of about 100,000 TCRs per sample was observed, with a range of about 20,000 to 750,000. The Decombinator software suite was used to annotate the V, J and CDR3 of the TCR reads. To make PS versus PT1 abundance plots, every sample was subsampled to the same number of TCRs (28,000). Expanded TCRs were defined as absent before sensitization and observed at least eight times at the 2-week time point. TCRdb redid the processing of the public reads, applying fastp at Q25 and MiXCR, and retained in-frame beta chains. All rows with the same CDR3 protein become a single entry with the most common DNA and genes. For this entry, the V and J calls and clone size follow TCRdb and not the study's own pipeline. Recorded for this sample are some 300,000 distinct CDR3 sequences; 4.5% to 5.5% of them occurred a single time. Of the sample, about 8.2% is held by the ten largest clones.

The time point label, read with the paper, signifies: pre-sensitization, week 0. The treatment or condition label, as the study defines it: therapeutic diphenylcyclopropenone sensitization with weekly scalp DPC. At every patch-test visit, the blood draw took place before the patch test was put on. Patients were eligible if aged 18 to 70, diagnosed with alopecia and judged suitable for DPC therapy, and pregnant patients were excluded. Total RNA was isolated from unfractionated whole blood collected in Tempus Blood RNA tubes. Rearrangement joined TRBV5-1 to TRBJ2-3, with the D gene too uncertain to name. The sequences come from whole blood, collected in connection with sensitization to the hapten diphenylcyclopropenone (DPC). This clonotype originated in a woman aged 18-30 years with alopecia areata. Some clones in this sample may be carry-over from other donors' samples. The nucleotide sequence reads TGCGCCAGCAGCTTGGGCCCCCGGGCTCGAGATACGCAGTATTTT. It is translated as CASSLGPRARDTQYF.